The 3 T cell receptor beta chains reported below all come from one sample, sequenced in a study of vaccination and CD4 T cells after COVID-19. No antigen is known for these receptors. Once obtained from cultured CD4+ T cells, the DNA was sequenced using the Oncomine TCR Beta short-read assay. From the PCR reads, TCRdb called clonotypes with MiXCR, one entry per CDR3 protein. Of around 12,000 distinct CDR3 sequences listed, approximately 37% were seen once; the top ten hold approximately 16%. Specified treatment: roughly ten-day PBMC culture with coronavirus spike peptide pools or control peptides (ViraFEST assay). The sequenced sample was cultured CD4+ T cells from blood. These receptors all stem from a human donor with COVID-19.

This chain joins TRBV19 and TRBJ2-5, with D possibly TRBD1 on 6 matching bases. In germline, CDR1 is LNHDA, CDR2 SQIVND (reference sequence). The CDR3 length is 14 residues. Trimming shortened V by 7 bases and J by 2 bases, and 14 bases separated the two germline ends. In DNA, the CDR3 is TGTGCCAGTACTCAAAGGGGGTTTCAAGAGACCCAGTACTTC. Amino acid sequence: CASTQRGFQETQYF.

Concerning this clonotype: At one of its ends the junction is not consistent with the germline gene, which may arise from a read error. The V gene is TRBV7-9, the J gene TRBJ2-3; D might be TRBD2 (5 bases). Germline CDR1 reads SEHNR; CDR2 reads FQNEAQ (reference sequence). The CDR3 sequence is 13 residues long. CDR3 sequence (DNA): TGTGCCAGCAGTTTAGCGAGGGTAAATACGCAGTATTTT. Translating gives CASSLARVNTQYF. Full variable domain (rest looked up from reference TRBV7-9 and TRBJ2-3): DTGVSQNPRHKITKRGQNVTFRCDPISEHNRLYWYRQTLGQGPEFLTYFQNEAQLEKSRLLSDRFSAERPKGSFSTLEIQRTEQGDSAMYLCASSLARVNTQYFGPGTRLTVL.

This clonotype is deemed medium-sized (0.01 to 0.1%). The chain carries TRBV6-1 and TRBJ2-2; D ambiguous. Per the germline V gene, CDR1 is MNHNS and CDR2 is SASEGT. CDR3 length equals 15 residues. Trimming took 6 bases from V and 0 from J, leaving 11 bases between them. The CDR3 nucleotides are TGTGCCAGCAGCAAGACAATCACGAACACCGGGGAGCTGTTTTTT. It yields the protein CASSKTITNTGELFF.